Listed here are 3 T cell receptor beta chains from one sample, sequenced in a study of blood T cell repertoires in COVID-19. Clones were sequenced by immunoSEQ multiplex PCR, and TCRdb holds only the in-frame ones, with some missing. The table lists 300,000 or so clones, more than 75% of them singletons. Sequencing was done on a sample of peripheral blood. These receptors originate from an older man with acute or convalescent COVID-19.

This rearrangement joins TRBV3-1 (or the pseudogene TRBV3-2) to TRBJ2-3, with TRBD2 matching over 9 bases. The CDR3 is 14 residues long. Unmatched junction bases numbered 8, after V lost 8 bases and J lost 5 bases. CDR1 and CDR2 from the germline V gene are LGHDT and YNNKEL (reference sequence). The CDR3 here is CASPPGLAVDTQYF. In DNA form, the CDR3 reads TGTGCCAGCCCCCCGGGACTAGCAGTAGATACGCAGTATTTT.

This chain joins TRBV19 and TRBJ1-6; weak D call: TRBD1 (5 bases). The CDR3 length is 15 residues. Trimming took 3 bases from V and 7 from J, leaving 13 bases between them. Germline CDR1 is LNHDA and CDR2 is SQIVND (reference sequence). This CDR3 is CASSILADINSPLHF. CDR3 DNA: TGTGCCAGTAGTATTTTAGCGGACATCAATTCACCCCTCCACTTT.

This chain uses TRBV29-1 with TRBJ1-2; D is unresolved. The CDR3 length is 12 residues. Trimming cost V 4 bases and J 0 bases, with 6 bases left between them. Per the germline V gene, CDR1 is SQVTM and CDR2 is ANQGSEA. The CDR3 sequence is CSVAVANYGYTF. The CDR3 DNA is TGCAGCGTTGCCGTAGCTAACTATGGCTACACCTTC. The variable domain in full, completed from reference TRBV29-1 and TRBJ1-2, reads SAVISQKPSRDICQRGTSLTIQCQVDSQVTMMFWYRQQPGQSLTLIATANQGSEATYESGFVIDKFPISRPNLTFSTLTVSNMSPEDSSIYLCSVAVANYGYTFGSGTRLTVV.